This T cell receptor (beta chain) was captured in a study of shared clonotypes between healthy human individuals. The CDR3 contains 14 residues. Trimming removed 10 bases from V and 2 bases from J, with 15 bases in between. Germline V gene lookup returns CDR1 MNHNS and CDR2 SASEGT. This clone was picked up one time. Researchers partitioned CD4+ cells into CD45RA+ naive and CD45RA-negative memory subsets. Genomic DNA of each subset was evenly split across several immunoSEQ plates. The method was immunoSEQ multiplex PCR; TCRdb's version includes in-frame clones alone and lacks a portion of them. The profile shows 2 million to 2.5 million clones, 80% to 95% of them singletons.

This clonotype was obtained from a man aged 18 to 30 in good health. Some clones in this sample may be carry-over from other donors' samples. The chain carries TRBV6-1 and TRBJ1-3; tentatively, D is TRBD1 (5 bases). The sequencing sample was made of naive CD4+ T cells from PBMCs. Subset specified: CD45RA+ positively selected. The CDR3 DNA reads TGTGCCACCGACCTGGGACCAACTGGAAACACCATATATTTT. This encodes CATDLGPTGNTIYF.